The rows below give T cell receptor beta chains drawn from one sample of a study of vaccination effects on CD4 cells after COVID-19. Antigens for these TCRs are unknown. Method: immunoSEQ multiplex PCR; TCRdb's copy keeps in-frame clones and lacks some. The profile shows tens of thousands of clones, 65% to 85% of them singletons. Sequenced here: CD4+ T cells from PBMCs cultured with HCoV-NL63 spike peptides, sampled before COVID-19 vaccination. Receptors were obtained from a human donor who received a COVID-19 vaccine. CDR3s include the opening cysteine and the closing phenylalanine or tryptophan. A D gene is named only where the DNA matches it firmly. Part of the rows lack a size; the others show once, few, many or a class for expanded clones.

V,J,D,size,CDR3,DNA
TRBV7-9,TRBJ1-1,TRBD1,-,CASSSSFRTGGLMNTEAFF,TGTGCCAGCAGCTCTTCTTTTAGGACAGGGGGACTTATGAACACTGAAGCTTTCTTT
TRBV5-8,TRBJ2-4,-,-,CASSLTGTIQYF,TGTGCCAGCAGCTTGACAGGGACCATTCAGTACTTC
TRBV6-5,TRBJ1-5,-,-,CASSLSGQPQHF,TGTGCCAGCAGTTTATCGGGTCAGCCCCAGCATTTT
TRBV27,TRBJ2-1,-,-,CASSLWRDSGQYNEQFF,TGTGCCAGCAGTCTATGGCGGGACAGCGGTCAATATAATGAGCAGTTCTTC
TRBV6-5,TRBJ2-5,-,-,CATTRSRGQETQYF,TGTGCCACCACTAGGAGCCGGGGCCAAGAGACCCAGTACTTC
TRBV2,TRBJ1-5,TRBD1,-,CAGYRGRQSSYQPQHF,TGTGCCGGCTACAGGGGGAGACAGTCGTCCTATCAGCCCCAGCATTTT
TRBV10-3,TRBJ2-1,TRBD1,-,CAISDRGRWGSYNEQFF,TGTGCCATCAGTGACAGGGGGCGGTGGGGCTCCTACAATGAGCAGTTCTTC
TRBV7-2,TRBJ2-2,-,-,CASSPREFLTGELFF,TGTGCCAGCAGCCCGCGGGAATTCCTGACCGGGGAGCTGTTTTTT
TRBV7-3,TRBJ2-2,TRBD2,-,CASSHRLAGESTGELFF,TGTGCCAGCAGCCACCGGCTAGCGGGGGAGAGCACCGGGGAGCTGTTTTTT
TRBV7-9,TRBJ2-1,TRBD2,-,CASSWGLAGIYNEQFF,TGTGCCAGCAGCTGGGGACTAGCGGGGATTTACAATGAGCAGTTCTTC
TRBV7-9,TRBJ1-1,TRBD1,-,CASSPARQGFGTEAFF,TGTGCCAGCAGCCCGGCTCGACAGGGGTTTGGGACTGAAGCTTTCTTT
TRBV6-2/TRBV6-3,TRBJ1-2,-,-,CASSFSNYGYTF,TGTGCCAGCAGTTTCTCTAACTATGGCTACACCTTC
TRBV5-5,TRBJ1-2,TRBD1,-,CASSLLGQGLYGYTF,TGTGCCAGCAGCTTGTTGGGACAGGGGCTCTATGGCTACACCTTC
TRBV6-5,TRBJ1-6,-,-,CASSYSDQDYNSPLHF,TGTGCCAGCAGTTACTCAGACCAGGACTATAATTCACCCCTCCACTTT
TRBV24-1,TRBJ1-3,TRBD1,-,CATSDPGGSGNTIYF,TGTGCCACCAGTGATCCAGGGGGCTCTGGAAACACCATATATTTT
TRBV6-6,TRBJ1-5,-,-,CASSYPPQPQHF,TGTGCCAGCAGTTACCCCCCCCAGCCCCAGCATTTT
TRBV10-3,TRBJ1-1,TRBD1,-,CAISEGQGNTEAFF,TGTGCCATCAGTGAGGGACAGGGGAACACTGAAGCTTTCTTT
TRBV30,TRBJ1-6,-,-,CAWSSGGSGSPLHF,TGTGCCTGGAGTTCGGGGGGGTCAGGTTCACCCCTCCACTTT
TRBV5-1,TRBJ2-2,TRBD1,-,CASSFRDRVPGELFF,TGCGCCAGCAGCTTCCGGGACAGGGTTCCCGGGGAGCTGTTTTTT
TRBV5-1,TRBJ1-1,-,-,CASSVGIQGLNTEAFF,TGCGCCAGCAGCGTGGGAATACAGGGACTGAACACTGAAGCTTTCTTT
TRBV9,TRBJ2-5,TRBD2,-,CASSVDGSGGRTSQYF,TGTGCCAGCAGCGTAGATGGTAGCGGGGGGCGAACGTCCCAGTACTTC
TRBV2,TRBJ1-2,TRBD1,-,CASSGDRGGYTF,TGTGCCAGCAGTGGAGACAGGGGAGGCTACACCTTC
TRBV2,TRBJ1-2,TRBD1,-,CASRTGGNYGYTF,TGTGCCAGCAGAACAGGGGGAAACTATGGCTACACCTTC
TRBV18,TRBJ1-1,-,-,CASSPLAGLNTEAFF,TGTGCCAGCTCACCACTTGCAGGGTTGAACACTGAAGCTTTCTTT
TRBV5-1,TRBJ1-2,TRBD1,-,CASSLGGQGIYGYTF,TGCGCCAGCAGCTTGGGGGGACAGGGAATCTATGGCTACACCTTC
TRBV5-4,TRBJ2-5,TRBD2,-,CASSSISGKETQYF,TGTGCCAGCAGCTCTATTAGCGGGAAAGAGACCCAGTACTTC
TRBV4-3,TRBJ1-2,TRBD1,-,CASSRRDRYGYTF,TGCGCCAGCAGCCGGAGGGACAGGTATGGCTACACCTTC
TRBV23-1,TRBJ1-4,-,-,CASSRRVTNEKLFF,TGCGCCAGCAGTCGCAGGGTGACTAATGAAAAACTGTTTTTT
TRBV9,TRBJ1-3,-,-,CASSVQREDTIYF,TGTGCCAGCAGCGTACAGCGAGAGGACACCATATATTTT
TRBV21-1,TRBJ1-3,-,-,CASSTGDAGNTIYF,TGTGCCAGCAGTACGGGGGATGCTGGAAACACCATATATTTT
TRBV18,TRBJ1-2,-,once,CASSPTGRSGYTF,TGTGCCAGCTCTCCCACAGGGCGCAGTGGCTACACCTTC
TRBV7-3,TRBJ2-2,-,-,CASSHQEGELFF,TGTGCCAGCAGTCACCAGGAAGGGGAGCTGTTTTTT
TRBV19,TRBJ1-6,-,-,CASSAPPSPLHF,TGTGCCAGTAGCGCCCCCCCTTCACCCCTCCACTTT
TRBV7-2,TRBJ1-6,-,-,CASSLWGSGSPLHF,TGTGCCAGCAGCTTGTGGGGTAGTGGGTCACCCCTCCACTTT
TRBV19,TRBJ1-5,-,few,CASSKDTSNQPQHF,TGTGCCAGTAGTAAGGACACTAGCAATCAGCCCCAGCATTTT
TRBV19,TRBJ1-2,-,once,CASSITGYYGYTF,TGTGCCAGTAGTATAACAGGGTACTATGGCTACACCTTC
TRBV12-5,TRBJ2-5,-,once,CASGLVGAGQETQYF,TGTGCTAGTGGTTTGGTGGGGGCAGGCCAAGAGACCCAGTACTTC
TRBV14,TRBJ1-1,-,-,CASSRLGNTEAFF,TGTGCCAGCAGCCGCCTGGGGAACACTGAAGCTTTCTTT
TRBV5-1,TRBJ1-2,-,-,CASSYNGQSNYGYTF,TGCGCCAGCAGCTACAATGGACAGTCTAACTATGGCTACACCTTC